These 29 T cell receptor beta chains share one sample of origin, sequenced in a study of T cells in Graves' hyperthyroidism and ophthalmopathy. It was RNA transcripts that yielded the amplified TCR beta CDR3 regions. With the HTBI primer set, the TCR CDR3 went through a first round of RT-PCR. TCRdb redid the calling of the multiplex PCR reads with MiXCR, one entry per CDR3 protein. This sample has 92,000 or so distinct CDR3 sequences; under 65% occur once, and the top ten carry 25% to 30%. Sequenced: blood. These receptors all come from a woman in her thirties or forties with Graves' hyperthyroidism.

This clonotype appeared many times. The chain has TRBV5-4 and TRBJ2-6; D not resolved. From germline, CDR1 is SGHNT and CDR2 YYREEE (reference sequence). The V and J ends lost 9 bases and 0 bases respectively, with 10 bases between them. The CDR3 loop spans 14 amino acids. The CDR3 loop is CAISRVSGANVLTF. As DNA, the CDR3 is TGTGCCATAAGTAGGGTCTCTGGGGCCAACGTCCTGACTTTC.

This clonotype was found many times. V gene TRBV4-1 combines with J gene TRBJ2-6; D is undetermined. Trimming took off 1 base at V and 1 base at J, with 11 bases between the two ends. This CDR3 spans 17 amino acids. Per germline, CDR1 MGHRA and CDR2 YSYEKL. The CDR3 nucleotides read TGCGCCAGCAGCCAAGGCGACTGGAAATCTGGGGCCAACGTCCTGACTTTC. Protein sequence: CASSQGDWKSGANVLTF.

The V call is TRBV20-1, the J call TRBJ1-2; D is ambiguous. This CDR3 spans 15 amino acids. Per the germline V gene, CDR1 is DFQATT and CDR2 is SNEGSKA (reference sequence). Trimming took off 6 bases at V and 1 base at J, with 18 bases between the two ends. The DNA for the CDR3 is TGCAGTGCGCGGGTGCCTGGAGATTTTAACTATGGCTACACCTTC. As protein: CSARVPGDFNYGYTF.

A note on this clonotype: With a much larger clone just one base away, this may be a read error. This chain uses TRBV20-1 with TRBJ2-3; TRBD2 matches 9 bases. Germline CDR1 reads DFQATT; CDR2 reads SNEGSKA (reference sequence). CDR3 length: 12 residues. V lost 5 bases and J lost 6; bases outside the gene matches: 3. Here the CDR3 reads CSAGAGGDTQYF. CDR3 bases: TGCAGTGCTGGAGCGGGAGGTGATACGCAGTATTTT.

The chain is built from TRBV7-9 and TRBJ2-3; TRBD2 matches 13 bases. The V and J ends lost 5 bases and 1 base, in that order; junction bases with no gene match: 9. From germline, CDR1 is SEHNR and CDR2 FQNEAQ (reference sequence). The CDR3 loop spans 18 amino acids. The CDR3 sequence: CASSHRTSGRGGTDTQYF. For the CDR3, the DNA is TGTGCCAGCAGCCACCGGACTAGCGGGAGAGGCGGCACAGATACGCAGTATTTT. Looking up the rest from reference TRBV7-9 and TRBJ2-3 gives the full variable domain: DTGVSQNPRHKITKRGQNVTFRCDPISEHNRLYWYRQTLGQGPEFLTYFQNEAQLEKSRLLSDRFSAERPKGSFSTLEIQRTEQGDSAMYLCASSHRTSGRGGTDTQYFGPGTRLTVL.

This clonotype has a count of ten or more. The rearrangement links TRBV20-1 to TRBJ1-4; no firm D call. The V and J ends lost 3 bases and 6 bases respectively, with 11 bases between them. Germline CDR1 DFQATT, CDR2 SNEGSKA (reference sequence). This CDR3 comprises 13 residues. DNA for the CDR3: TGCAGTGCTAGGGGCCTTTTGGATGAAAAACTGTTTTTT. Its protein is CSARGLLDEKLFF.

V is TRBV7-2 and J is TRBJ1-1, with D possibly TRBD1 on 6 matching bases. Looked up from germline, CDR1 is SGHTA and CDR2 is FQGNSA. V was shortened by 1 base and J by 2 bases, with 11 bases between the two germline ends. The CDR3 runs 15 residues. The CDR3, as DNA: TGTGCCAGCAGCTTAGGAGGGGGGAGAAACACTGAAGCTTTCTTT. Protein sequence: CASSLGGGRNTEAFF.

The chain has TRBV5-4 and TRBJ1-6, with 7 bases identical to TRBD1. The trim removed 1 base at V and 7 bases at J, leaving 5 bases unmatched. The CDR3 is 15 residues long. The V gene's germline CDR1 is SGHNT and CDR2 YYREEE (reference sequence). In DNA, the CDR3 is TGTGCCAGCAGCTTGACAGGGGATGGGAATTCACCCCTCCACTTT. This sequence encodes CASSLTGDGNSPLHF.

This clonotype has at least ten counts. This rearrangement joins TRBV7-8 to TRBJ1-5; D is undetermined. CDR1 SGHVS and CDR2 FQNEAQ come from the germline V gene. V was shortened by 5 bases and J by 1 base, with 18 bases between the two germline ends. The CDR3 loop spans 17 amino acids. The CDR3 nucleotides are TGTGCCAGCAGCCCGCTCTCTTGGCAGACGAGCAATCAGCCCCAGCATTTT. Amino acid sequence: CASSPLSWQTSNQPQHF.

As concerns this clonotype: The junction and the germline gene differ at one end; a read error may be behind it. The chain carries TRBV25-1 and TRBJ2-5, with TRBD2 matching over 8 bases. Germline CDR1 and CDR2: MGHDK and SYGVNS. This CDR3 is 15 amino acids long. The CDR3 coding sequence is TGTGCCTGCAGTGCTCCTTTAGCGGGGCAAGAGACCCAGTACTTC. Amino acids: CACSAPLAGQETQYF.

As for this clonotype: The junction departs from germline at one end; a sequencing error may be responsible. V is TRBV10-3 and J is TRBJ1-2; D call uncertain. This CDR3 comprises 14 residues. Germline V gives CDR1 ENHRY, CDR2 SYGVKD. CDR3 nucleotides: TGTGCCATCACTGGGGATGGTCGTAACTATGGCCACACCTTC. Residues: CAITGDGRNYGHTF.

This chain connects TRBV2 to TRBJ1-4; 8 nucleotides line up with TRBD1. Germline CDR1 and CDR2: SNHLY and FYNNEI. The CDR3 totals 13 residues. The V gene end was trimmed by 7 bases and the J gene end by 8 bases; junction bases not matched to a gene: 6. CDR3 DNA: TGTGCCAGCATCAAGGACAGGGAGGAAAAACTGTTTTTT. This gives the protein CASIKDREEKLFF.

This clonotype was detected many times. This chain uses TRBV2 with TRBJ1-2; TRBD1 agrees at 12 bases. This CDR3 contains 18 residues. Losses at the gene ends were 6 bases for V and 4 bases for J; bases not matched to a gene: 15. Germline CDR1 SNHLY, CDR2 FYNNEI. The CDR3 reads CASRGPTGQGARSYGYTF. The CDR3 DNA reads as TGTGCCAGCAGAGGCCCAACGGGACAGGGGGCACGGAGCTATGGCTACACCTTC.

The J gene is TRBJ1-3, the V gene TRBV29-1; D unresolved. Trimming cost V 4 bases and J 3 bases, with 7 bases left between them. The CDR3 covers 12 residues. Germline V gives CDR1 SQVTM, CDR2 ANQGSEA. Here the CDR3 DNA reads TGCAGCGTTGCCGGGAGTGGAAACACCATATATTTT. This encodes CSVAGSGNTIYF.

Ten or more counts support this clonotype. The rearrangement uses TRBV12-3 or TRBV12-4 and TRBJ2-5; tentatively, D is TRBD1 (6 bases). With 5 bases removed from V and 2 bases from J, the gap between germline ends came to 15 bases. The CDR3 is 15 residues long. CDR3 nucleotide sequence: TGTGCCAGCAGTCGCTCAGTAGGGGGACAAGAGACCCAGTACTTC. Encoded protein: CASSRSVGGQETQYF.

The V call is TRBV5-1, the J call TRBJ2-3; TRBD1 matches at 8 bases. This CDR3 is built from 13 residues. CDR1 and CDR2 (germline): SGHRS, YFSETQ. V lost 4 bases and J lost 8; bases outside the gene matches: 6. In DNA, the CDR3 is TGCGCCAGCAGCCCAGGACAGGGAACTACGCAGTATTTT. Protein sequence: CASSPGQGTTQYF.

This clonotype was counted once. The chain has TRBV7-6 and TRBJ2-7; D may be TRBD1 (5 bases). CDR1 is SGHVS and CDR2 is FNYEAQ in the germline V gene. The V end lost 1 base, the J end lost 5 bases, and 15 bases lay between the germline ends. This CDR3 has 15 residues. The DNA of the CDR3 is TGTGCCAGCAGCTTAGTCCGGGCAGGGCTCGACGAGCAGTACTTC. Its translation: CASSLVRAGLDEQYF.

In this sample, this clonotype turned up a few times. The rearrangement links TRBV29-1 to TRBJ1-1; D gene ambiguous. Trimming removed 4 bases at V and 3 bases at J, with 9 bases between. The CDR3 covers 12 residues. In germline, CDR1 is SQVTM, CDR2 ANQGSEA. The CDR3 protein is CSVGSADTEAFF. The CDR3 coding sequence is TGCAGCGTTGGGAGTGCCGACACTGAAGCTTTCTTT.

This clonotype has at least ten counts. This chain connects TRBV2 to TRBJ1-6; 7 bases match TRBD1. CDR3 length: 14 amino acids. V lost 5 bases and J lost 4; bases outside the gene matches: 2. CDR1 is SNHLY and CDR2 is FYNNEI in the germline V gene. This CDR3 reads CASSTQGYNSPLHF. The CDR3 DNA follows: TGTGCCAGCAGTACACAGGGGTATAATTCACCCCTCCACTTT.

The CDR3 spells CAWSPPRGANGYTF. The CDR3 DNA reads as TGTGCCTGGAGCCCCCCAAGAGGGGCAAATGGCTACACCTTC. This chain connects TRBV30 to TRBJ1-2, with D possibly matching TRBD1 (5 bases). This CDR3 has 14 residues. Germline CDR1 reads GTSNPN; CDR2 reads SVGIG (reference sequence). V was shortened by 3 bases and J by 6 bases, with 17 bases between the two germline ends. The full variable domain, rest sourced from reference TRBV30 and TRBJ1-2, is SQTIHQWPATLVQPVGSPLSLECTVEGTSNPNLYWYRQAAGRGLQLLFYSVGIGQISSEVPQNLSASRPQDRQFILSSKKLLLSDSGFYLCAWSPPRGANGYTFGSGTRLTVV.

This clonotype was observed at least ten times. The chain recombines TRBV5-1 with TRBJ1-1; D possibly corresponds to TRBD1 (5 bases). In germline, CDR1 is SGHRS, CDR2 YFSETQ. The CDR3 runs to 14 residues. V shed 4 bases and J shed 1 base, with 11 bases lying between them. The CDR3 DNA sequence: TGCGCCAGCAGCCCCGGGACGACGAACACTGAAGCTTTCTTT. This translates into CASSPGTTNTEAFF.

This clonotype was seen just once. CDR3 nucleotides: TGTGCCATCAGTGACGGGCGGGCGCACACCATATATTTT. It encodes CAISDGRAHTIYF. V gene TRBV10-3 combines with J gene TRBJ1-3; D ambiguous. This CDR3 is built from 13 residues. The V and J ends lost 3 bases and 8 bases respectively, with 11 bases between them. Germline CDR1 ENHRY, CDR2 SYGVKD.

The chain couples TRBV7-3 to TRBJ2-7; TRBD1 matches 11 bases. J was trimmed by 6 bases and V by 4 bases; bases with no gene match: 2. Germline V gene sequence: CDR1 SGHTA, CDR2 FQGTGA. This CDR3 comprises 13 residues. The CDR3 nucleotides are TGTGCCAGCAGCTCCGGGACAGGGGGCGAGCAGTACTTC. It codes for CASSSGTGGEQYF.

This clonotype appeared a few times. The rearrangement joins TRBV7-9 to TRBJ2-7; 11 bases line up with TRBD1. Trimming removed 5 bases from V and 4 bases from J; junction bases left unmatched: 4. The length of the CDR3 is 14 residues. Per the germline V gene, CDR1 is SEHNR and CDR2 is FQNEAQ (reference sequence). Here the CDR3 reads CASSVGQGGYEQYF. Here the CDR3 DNA reads TGTGCCAGCAGCGTGGGACAGGGGGGGTACGAGCAGTACTTC.

This clonotype showed up just a few times. Relative to the germline gene, one junction end is altered; a read error may explain this. The chain uses TRBV7-6 and TRBJ1-1; 7 bases align to TRBD1. The CDR3 spans 13 residues. The germline V gene has CDR1 SGHVS and CDR2 FNYEAQ. Here the CDR3 reads CASSPGQETEALF. The CDR3 DNA is TGTGCCAGCAGCCCCGGACAGGAGACTGAAGCTCTCTTT.

This clonotype was seen ten or more times. The rearrangement joins TRBV7-8 to TRBJ1-1, with D perhaps matching TRBD1 (5 bases). The CDR3 runs to 14 residues. Germline V gives CDR1 SGHVS, CDR2 FQNEAQ. Trimming pared 3 bases from V and 0 bases from J, leaving 8 bases between. The CDR3 sequence is CASSLGRVNTEAFF. For the CDR3, the DNA is TGTGCCAGCAGCTTGGGCAGGGTGAACACTGAAGCTTTCTTT. Supplemented by reference TRBV7-8 and TRBJ1-1, the full variable domain reads GAGVSQSPRYKVAKRGQDVALRCDPISGHVSLFWYQQALGQGPEFLTYFQNEAQLDKSGLPSDRFFAERPEGSVSTLKIQRTQQEDSAVYLCASSLGRVNTEAFFGQGTRLTVV.

The table lists this clonotype with many counts. The chain combines TRBV5-6 with TRBJ2-5; D is perhaps TRBD2 (5 bases). The CDR3 spans 15 residues. Looked up from germline, CDR1 is SGHDT and CDR2 is YYEEEE. V was cut by 0 bases and J by 0 bases, with 9 bases left in between. The CDR3 loop is CASSLVGAYQETQYF. The DNA of the CDR3 is TGTGCCAGCAGCTTGGTGGGAGCCTACCAAGAGACCCAGTACTTC. The whole variable domain, remainder taken from reference TRBV5-6 and TRBJ2-5, is DAGVTQSPTHLIKTRGQQVTLRCSPKSGHDTVSWYQQALGQGPQFIFQYYEEEERQRGNFPDRFSGHQFPNYSSELNVNALLLGDSALYLCASSLVGAYQETQYFGPGTRLLVL.

This clonotype was picked up one time. The genes are TRBV5-1 and TRBJ2-7; TRBD1 agrees at 8 bases. With 4 bases clipped from V and 7 bases from J, the junction kept 7 bases outside the gene matches. The CDR3 has 13 amino acids. Germline CDR1 reads SGHRS; CDR2 reads YFSETQ. CDR3 sequence (DNA): TGCGCCAGCAGCAGGACAGGGTCAAGGGAGCAGTACTTC. This encodes CASSRTGSREQYF.

This clonotype is deemed medium-sized (0.01 to 0.1%). V usage is TRBV5-1 and J usage is TRBJ1-2, with unresolved D. CDR3 length equals 15 residues. The V end lost 4 bases, the J end lost 7 bases, and 20 bases lay between the germline ends. The V gene's germline CDR1 is SGHRS and CDR2 YFSETQ. In DNA, the CDR3 is TGCGCCAGCAGCCCAATGAAAGGACGGACCTTTGGCTACACCTTC. Translated, it gives CASSPMKGRTFGYTF.